The 11 T cell receptor beta chains below all came from one sample that was sequenced in a study of blood T cell repertoires in COVID-19. Assay used: immunoSEQ multiplex PCR; TCRdb lists only in-frame clones, some missing. The table lists more than 120,000 clones, approximately 89% of them singletons. The sample comprised peripheral blood. These receptors originate from a human donor in a cohort sampled during active COVID-19.

The chain recombines TRBV3-1 (or the pseudogene TRBV3-2) with TRBJ1-6, with D tentatively TRBD1 (5 bases). V shed 6 bases and J shed 0 bases, with 9 bases lying between them. This CDR3 has 15 amino acids. The germline V gene has CDR1 LGHDT and CDR2 YNNKEL (reference sequence). CDR3 coding DNA: TGTGCCAGCAGACTCGGGGGCTCCTATAATTCACCCCTCCACTTT. It is translated as CASRLGGSYNSPLHF.

This clone appeared a few times. V is TRBV27 and J is TRBJ1-2, with 11 bases fitting TRBD1. J gave up 4 bases and V 0 bases, and 1 base lay outside the gene matches. Germline CDR1 and CDR2: MNHEY and SMNVEV (reference sequence). The CDR3 contains 15 residues. The chain's CDR3 is CASSLSDRGPYGYTF. CDR3 DNA: TGTGCCAGCAGTTTATCGGACAGGGGGCCCTATGGCTACACCTTC.

J is TRBJ2-5 and V is TRBV7-8; 8 positions agree with TRBD2. Germline V lookup: CDR1 SGHVS, CDR2 FQNEAQ. Trimming cost V 4 bases and J 0 bases; bases outside gene matches: 4. The CDR3 is 15 amino acids. CDR3 nucleotide sequence: TGTGCCAGCAGCTCCCGGGAGGGGAACCAAGAGACCCAGTACTTC. Translated: CASSSREGNQETQYF.

This chain connects TRBV24-1 to TRBJ2-1; D remains unclear. The CDR3 sequence is 13 residues long. Germline values: CDR1 KGHDR, CDR2 SFDVKD. Trimming cost V 2 bases and J 5 bases, with 6 bases left between them. The CDR3 sequence is CATSDSFDNEQFF. Here the CDR3 DNA reads TGTGCCACCAGTGATTCCTTCGACAATGAGCAGTTCTTC.

The CDR3 region is CASSLLGQSGSYEQYF. CDR3 bases: TGTGCCAGCAGTTTATTGGGTCAGTCCGGGTCCTACGAGCAGTACTTC. The chain employs TRBV28 and TRBJ2-7; no clear D gene. Trimming shortened V by 1 base and J by 1 base, and 14 bases separated the two germline ends. Per the germline V gene, CDR1 is MDHEN and CDR2 is SYDVKM. This CDR3 has 16 amino acids.

The chain joins TRBV5-5 to TRBJ1-5; D unresolved. Trimming left V 3 bases short and J 4 bases short, with 11 bases between. The CDR3 is made up of 14 amino acids. Germline lookup yields CDR1 SGHKS and CDR2 YYEKEE (reference sequence). The CDR3 protein is CASSWEMGNQPQHF. The CDR3 DNA reads as TGTGCCAGCAGCTGGGAGATGGGGAATCAGCCCCAGCATTTT.

V and J are TRBV30 and TRBJ1-2; TRBD1 is a possible D gene (6 bases). The CDR3 has 12 amino acids. Germline CDR1 is GTSNPN and CDR2 is SVGIG (reference sequence). Trimming took 1 base from V and 6 from J, leaving 9 bases between them. The CDR3 bases are TGTGCCTGGAGTGGCAGGGGTCATGGCTACACCTTC. Its translation: CAWSGRGHGYTF.

The chain uses TRBV5-4 and TRBJ2-7; D possibly corresponds to TRBD1 (6 bases). Germline lookup yields CDR1 SGHNT and CDR2 YYREEE (reference sequence). V dropped 0 bases and J dropped 1 base, with 11 bases sitting between them. The CDR3 contains 15 residues. The CDR3 region is CASSLGTASSYEQYF. In nucleotides, the CDR3 is TGTGCCAGCAGCTTGGGGACAGCCTCGTCCTACGAGCAGTACTTC.

The chain joins TRBV5-6 to TRBJ2-2; the D gene is possibly TRBD1 (5 bases). CDR3 length equals 14 residues. Germline CDR1 is SGHDT and CDR2 is YYEEEE. V lost 1 base to trimming and J lost 6 bases, with 10 bases between them. The CDR3 sequence is CASSLSQAPGELFF. The CDR3 DNA reads as TGTGCCAGCAGCTTGTCACAGGCCCCCGGGGAGCTGTTTTTT.

This chain links TRBV7-2 with TRBJ2-5; 7 bases align to TRBD2. This CDR3 spans 14 amino acids. CDR1 and CDR2 from the germline V gene are SGHTA and FQGNSA. J was trimmed by 2 bases and V by 8 bases; bases with no gene match: 8. CDR3 in amino acids: CASLDPGGQETQYF. The CDR3 nucleotides are TGTGCCAGCCTCGACCCCGGGGGGCAAGAGACCCAGTACTTC.

This sequence joins TRBV4-1 and TRBJ1-3, with D possibly TRBD1 on 5 matching bases. The CDR3 extends over 16 amino acids. Germline loops: CDR1 MGHRA, CDR2 YSYEKL. Trimming took 0 bases from V and 0 from J, leaving 9 bases between them. The CDR3: CASSQEPGGSGNTIYF. The DNA for the CDR3 is TGCGCCAGCAGCCAAGAGCCGGGGGGCTCTGGAAACACCATATATTTT.